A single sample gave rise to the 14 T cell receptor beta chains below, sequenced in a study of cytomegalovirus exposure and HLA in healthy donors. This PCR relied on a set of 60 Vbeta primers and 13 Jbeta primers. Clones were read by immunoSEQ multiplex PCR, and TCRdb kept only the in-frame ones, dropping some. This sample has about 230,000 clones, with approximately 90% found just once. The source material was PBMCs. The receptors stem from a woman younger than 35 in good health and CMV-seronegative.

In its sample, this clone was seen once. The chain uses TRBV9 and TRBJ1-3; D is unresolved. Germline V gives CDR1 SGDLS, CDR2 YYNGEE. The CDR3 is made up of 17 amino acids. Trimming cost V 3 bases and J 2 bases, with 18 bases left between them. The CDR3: CASSASSAGRTGNTIYF. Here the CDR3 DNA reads TGTGCCAGCAGCGCTTCATCGGCGGGGAGGACTGGAAACACCATATATTTT.

The CDR3 region has the DNA TGCGCCAGCAGCACCTACAGGGTTCGAAACTATGGCTACACCTTC. It translates to CASSTYRVRNYGYTF. The V and J genes are TRBV5-1 and TRBJ1-2, with D possibly matching TRBD1 (6 bases). Germline CDR1 and CDR2: SGHRS and YFSETQ. V was cut by 4 bases and J by 2 bases, with 15 bases left in between. The CDR3 loop spans 15 amino acids. The full variable domain, its missing parts supplied by reference TRBV5-1 and TRBJ1-2, is KAGVTQTPRYLIKTRGQQVTLSCSPISGHRSVSWYQQTPGQGLQFLFEYFSETQRNKGNFPGRFSGRQFSNSRSEMNVSTLELGDSALYLCASSTYRVRNYGYTFGSGTRLTVV.

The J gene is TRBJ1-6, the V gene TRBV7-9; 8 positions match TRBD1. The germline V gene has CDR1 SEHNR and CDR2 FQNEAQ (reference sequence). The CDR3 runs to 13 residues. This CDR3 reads CSRFGQGNSPLHF. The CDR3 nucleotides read TGTTCCCGCTTTGGACAGGGTAATTCACCCCTCCACTTT.

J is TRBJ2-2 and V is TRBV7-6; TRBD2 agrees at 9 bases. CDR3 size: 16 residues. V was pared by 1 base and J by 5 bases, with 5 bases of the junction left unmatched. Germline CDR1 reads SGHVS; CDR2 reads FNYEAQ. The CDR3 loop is CASSLVGLAGTGELFF. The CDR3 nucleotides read TGTGCCAGCAGCTTAGTTGGGCTAGCGGGGACCGGGGAGCTGTTTTTT.

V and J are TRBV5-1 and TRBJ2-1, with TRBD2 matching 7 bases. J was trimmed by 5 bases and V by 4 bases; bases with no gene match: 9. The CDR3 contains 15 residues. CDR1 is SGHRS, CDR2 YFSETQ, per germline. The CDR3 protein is CASSGPTSSHNEQFF. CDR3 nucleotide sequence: TGCGCCAGCAGCGGACCGACTAGCTCGCACAATGAGCAGTTCTTC.

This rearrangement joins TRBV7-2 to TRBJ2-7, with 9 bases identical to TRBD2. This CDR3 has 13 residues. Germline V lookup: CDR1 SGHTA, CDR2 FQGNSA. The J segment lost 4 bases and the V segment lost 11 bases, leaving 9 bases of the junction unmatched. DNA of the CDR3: TGTGCCTCGACGCGGGGACTAGCTTACGAGCAGTACTTC. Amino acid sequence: CASTRGLAYEQYF.

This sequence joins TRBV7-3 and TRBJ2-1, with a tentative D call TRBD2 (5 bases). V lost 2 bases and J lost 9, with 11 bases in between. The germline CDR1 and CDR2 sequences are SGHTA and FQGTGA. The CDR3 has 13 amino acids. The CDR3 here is CASSLGLAAEQFF. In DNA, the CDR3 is TGTGCCAGCAGCTTAGGGCTAGCTGCTGAGCAGTTCTTC.

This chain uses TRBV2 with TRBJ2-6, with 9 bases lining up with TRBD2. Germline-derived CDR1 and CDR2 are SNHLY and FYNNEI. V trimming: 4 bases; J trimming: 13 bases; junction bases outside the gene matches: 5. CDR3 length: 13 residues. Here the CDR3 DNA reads TGTGCCAGCAGTGGGGGTCTAGCGGGAGTCCTGACTTTC. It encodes CASSGGLAGVLTF. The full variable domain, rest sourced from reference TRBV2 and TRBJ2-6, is EPEVTQTPSHQVTQMGQEVILRCVPISNHLYFYWYRQILGQKVEFLVSFYNNEISEKSEIFDDQFSVERPDGSNFTLKIRSTKLEDSAMYFCASSGGLAGVLTFGAGSRLTVL.

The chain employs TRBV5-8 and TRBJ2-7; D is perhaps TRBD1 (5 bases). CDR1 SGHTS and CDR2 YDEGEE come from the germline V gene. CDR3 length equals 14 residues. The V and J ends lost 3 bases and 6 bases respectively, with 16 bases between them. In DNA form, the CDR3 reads TGTGCCAGCAGCTGGCTCCAGGGTGCATCCGAGCAGTACTTC. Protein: CASSWLQGASEQYF. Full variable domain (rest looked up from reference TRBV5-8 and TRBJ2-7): EAGVTQSPTHLIKTRGQQATLRCSPISGHTSVYWYQQALGLGLQFLLWYDEGEERNRGNFPPRFSGRQFPNYSSELNVNALELEDSALYLCASSWLQGASEQYFGPGTRLTVT.

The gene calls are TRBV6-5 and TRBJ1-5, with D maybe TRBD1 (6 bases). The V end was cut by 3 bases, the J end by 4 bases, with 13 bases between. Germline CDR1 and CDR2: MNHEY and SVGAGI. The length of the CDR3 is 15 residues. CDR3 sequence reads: CASSYGAGDNQPQHF. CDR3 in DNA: TGTGCCAGCAGTTATGGGGCAGGGGATAATCAGCCCCAGCATTTT.

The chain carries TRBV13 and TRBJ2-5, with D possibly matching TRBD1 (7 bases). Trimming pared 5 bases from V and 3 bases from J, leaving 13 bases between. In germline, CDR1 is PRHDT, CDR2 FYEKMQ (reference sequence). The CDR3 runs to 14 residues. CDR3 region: CASSLQGGEETQYF. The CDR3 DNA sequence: TGTGCCAGCAGCCTGCAGGGGGGAGAAGAGACCCAGTACTTC.

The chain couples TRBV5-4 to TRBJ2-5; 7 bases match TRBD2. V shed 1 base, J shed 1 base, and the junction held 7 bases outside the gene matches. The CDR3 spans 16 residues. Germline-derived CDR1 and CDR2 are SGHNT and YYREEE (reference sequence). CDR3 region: CASSLSAGTSQETQYF. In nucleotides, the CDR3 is TGTGCCAGCAGCTTGTCAGCGGGGACGTCCCAAGAGACCCAGTACTTC.

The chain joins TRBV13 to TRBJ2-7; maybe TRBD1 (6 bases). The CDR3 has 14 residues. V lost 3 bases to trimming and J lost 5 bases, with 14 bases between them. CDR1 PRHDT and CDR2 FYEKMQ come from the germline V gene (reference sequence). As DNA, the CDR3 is TGTGCCAGCAGCTTTTATCAGGGGATAGACGAGCAGTACTTC. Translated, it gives CASSFYQGIDEQYF. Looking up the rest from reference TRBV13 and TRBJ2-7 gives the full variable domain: AAGVIQSPRHLIKEKRETATLKCYPIPRHDTVYWYQQGPGQDPQFLISFYEKMQSDKGSIPDRFSAQQFSDYHSELNMSSLELGDSALYFCASSFYQGIDEQYFGPGTRLTVT.

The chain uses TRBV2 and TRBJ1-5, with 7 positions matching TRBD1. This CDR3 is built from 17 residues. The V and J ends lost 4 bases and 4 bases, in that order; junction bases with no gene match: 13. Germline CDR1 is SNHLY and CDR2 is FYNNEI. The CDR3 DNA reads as TGTGCCAGCAGTGTCGACAGGGCGCATGGTAGGAATCAGCCCCAGCATTTT. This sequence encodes CASSVDRAHGRNQPQHF.